This record concerns one T cell receptor (beta chain) sequence. Cohort placement rested on clinical history that participants reported themselves. This sample was taken from a study of blood T cell repertoires in COVID-19. TCRdb's table, derived via immunoSEQ multiplex PCR, lists solely in-frame clones and lacks some. The sample contains 170,000 or so clones, roughly 90% of which appear only once. CDR1 is MNHNS and CDR2 is SASEGT in the germline V gene. This CDR3 spans 13 amino acids. Between the trimmed V and J ends, which lost 3 bases and 10 bases, there was a span of 10 bases. The chain has TRBV6-1 and TRBJ1-6; D call uncertain. Sequenced sample: PBMCs or T cells enriched from blood (not recorded which). The receptor's source is a woman in her forties or fifties who had recovered from COVID-19. The CDR3 coding sequence is TGTGCCAGCAGTGAGGCAGTAAAGTCACCCCTCCACTTT. Translation gives CASSEAVKSPLHF.